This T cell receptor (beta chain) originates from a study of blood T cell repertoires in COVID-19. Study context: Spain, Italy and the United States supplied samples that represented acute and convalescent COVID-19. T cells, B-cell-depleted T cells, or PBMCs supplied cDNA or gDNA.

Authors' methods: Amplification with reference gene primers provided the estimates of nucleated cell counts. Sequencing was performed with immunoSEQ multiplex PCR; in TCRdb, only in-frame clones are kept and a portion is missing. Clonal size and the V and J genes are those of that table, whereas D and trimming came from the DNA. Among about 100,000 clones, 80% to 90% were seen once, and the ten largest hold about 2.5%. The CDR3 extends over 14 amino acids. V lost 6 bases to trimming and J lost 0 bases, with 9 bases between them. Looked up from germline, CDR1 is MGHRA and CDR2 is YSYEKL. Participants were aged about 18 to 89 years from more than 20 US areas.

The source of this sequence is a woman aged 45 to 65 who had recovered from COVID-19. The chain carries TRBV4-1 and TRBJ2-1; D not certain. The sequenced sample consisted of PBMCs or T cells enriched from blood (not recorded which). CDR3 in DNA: TGCGCCAGCAGACACCGGAGCTCCTACAATGAGCAGTTCTTC. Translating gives CASRHRSSYNEQFF.